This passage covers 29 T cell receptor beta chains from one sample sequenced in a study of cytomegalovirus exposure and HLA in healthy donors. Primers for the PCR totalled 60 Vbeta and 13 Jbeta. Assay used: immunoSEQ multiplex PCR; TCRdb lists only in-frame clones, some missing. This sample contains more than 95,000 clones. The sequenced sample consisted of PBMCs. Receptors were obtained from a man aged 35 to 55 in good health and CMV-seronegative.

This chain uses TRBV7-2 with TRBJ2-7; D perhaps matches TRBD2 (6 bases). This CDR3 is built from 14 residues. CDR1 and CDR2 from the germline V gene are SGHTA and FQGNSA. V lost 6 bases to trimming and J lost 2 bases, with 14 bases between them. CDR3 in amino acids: CASRLDSGTYEQYF. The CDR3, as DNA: TGTGCCAGCAGATTGGATAGCGGAACCTACGAGCAGTACTTC.

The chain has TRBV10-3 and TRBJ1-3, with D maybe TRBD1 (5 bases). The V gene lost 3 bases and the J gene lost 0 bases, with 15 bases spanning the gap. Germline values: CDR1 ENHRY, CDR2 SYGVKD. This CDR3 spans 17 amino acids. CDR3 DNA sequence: TGTGCCATCAGTGATCCGGGGGGGAAGGACTCTGGAAACACCATATATTTT. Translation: CAISDPGGKDSGNTIYF.

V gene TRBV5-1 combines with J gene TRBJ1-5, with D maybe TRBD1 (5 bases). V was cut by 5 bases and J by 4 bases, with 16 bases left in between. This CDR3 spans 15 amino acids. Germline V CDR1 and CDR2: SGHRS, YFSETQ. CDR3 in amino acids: CASSVGDWENQPQHF. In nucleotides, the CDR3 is TGCGCCAGCAGTGTCGGGGACTGGGAGAATCAGCCCCAGCATTTT. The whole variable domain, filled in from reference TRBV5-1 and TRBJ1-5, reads KAGVTQTPRYLIKTRGQQVTLSCSPISGHRSVSWYQQTPGQGLQFLFEYFSETQRNKGNFPGRFSGRQFSNSRSEMNVSTLELGDSALYLCASSVGDWENQPQHFGDGTRLSIL.

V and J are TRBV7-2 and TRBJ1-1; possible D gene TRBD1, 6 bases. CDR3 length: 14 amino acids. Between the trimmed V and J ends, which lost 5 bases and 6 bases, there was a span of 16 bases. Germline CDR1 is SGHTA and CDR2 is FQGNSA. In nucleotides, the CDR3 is TGTGCCAGCAGCCGGCTCAGGACAGATTCTGAAGCTTTCTTT. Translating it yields CASSRLRTDSEAFF. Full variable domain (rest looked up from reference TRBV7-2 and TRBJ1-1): GAGVSQSPSNKVTEKGKDVELRCDPISGHTALYWYRQSLGQGLEFLIYFQGNSAPDKSGLPSDRFSAERTGGSVSTLTIQRTQQEDSAVYLCASSRLRTDSEAFFGQGTRLTVV.

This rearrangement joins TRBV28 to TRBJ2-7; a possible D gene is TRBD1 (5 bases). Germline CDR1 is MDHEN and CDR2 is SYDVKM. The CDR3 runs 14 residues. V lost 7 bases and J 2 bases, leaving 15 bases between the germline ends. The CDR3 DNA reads TGTGCCAGCATAAGGGGCGGACCAACCTACGAGCAGTACTTC. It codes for CASIRGGPTYEQYF.

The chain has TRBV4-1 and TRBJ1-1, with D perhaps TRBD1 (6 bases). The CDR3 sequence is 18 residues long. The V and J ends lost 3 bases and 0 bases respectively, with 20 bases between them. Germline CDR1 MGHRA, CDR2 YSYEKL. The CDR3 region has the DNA TGCGCCAGCAGCCAGGAAGGGGGTGCTGGCAAAATGAACACTGAAGCTTTCTTT. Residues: CASSQEGGAGKMNTEAFF.

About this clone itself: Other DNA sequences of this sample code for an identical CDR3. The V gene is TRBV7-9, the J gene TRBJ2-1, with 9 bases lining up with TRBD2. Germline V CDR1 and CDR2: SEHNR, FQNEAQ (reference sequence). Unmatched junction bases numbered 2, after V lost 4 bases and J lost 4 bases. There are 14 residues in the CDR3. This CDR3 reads CASSSGLAYNEQFF. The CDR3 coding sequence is TGTGCCAGCAGCTCCGGACTAGCGTACAATGAGCAGTTCTTC.

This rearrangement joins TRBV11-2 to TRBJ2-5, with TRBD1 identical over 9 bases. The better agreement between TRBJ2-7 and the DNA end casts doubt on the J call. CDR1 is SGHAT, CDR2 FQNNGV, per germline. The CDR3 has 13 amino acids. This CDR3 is CASSIGTGYEQYF. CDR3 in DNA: TGTGCCAGCAGCATTGGGACAGGGTACGAGCAGTACTTC.

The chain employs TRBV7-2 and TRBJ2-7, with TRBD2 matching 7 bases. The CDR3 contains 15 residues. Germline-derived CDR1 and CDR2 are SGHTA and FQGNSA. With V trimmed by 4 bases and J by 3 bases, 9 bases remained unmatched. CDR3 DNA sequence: TGTGCCAGCAGCTCCGAGACTAGCCGCTACTACGAGCAGTACTTC. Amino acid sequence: CASSSETSRYYEQYF.

The CDR3 bases are TGTGCCAGCGGAGCCGGGACAGACTATAATTCACCCCTCCACTTT. The encoded protein is CASGAGTDYNSPLHF. The V gene is TRBV2, the J gene TRBJ1-6; 7 bases match TRBD1. This CDR3 spans 15 amino acids. Per germline, CDR1 SNHLY and CDR2 FYNNEI. The trim removed 8 bases at V and 3 bases at J, leaving 7 bases unmatched.

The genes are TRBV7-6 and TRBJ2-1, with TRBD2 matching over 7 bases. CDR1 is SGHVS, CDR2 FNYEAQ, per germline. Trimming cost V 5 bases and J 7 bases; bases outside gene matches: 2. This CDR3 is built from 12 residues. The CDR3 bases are TGTGCCAGCAGCGGGGGGGGGAATGAGCAGTTCTTC. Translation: CASSGGGNEQFF. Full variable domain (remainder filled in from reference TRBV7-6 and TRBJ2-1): GAGVSQSPRYKVTKRGQDVALRCDPISGHVSLYWYRQALGQGPEFLTYFNYEAQQDKSGLPNDRFSAERPEGSISTLTIQRTEQRDSAMYRCASSGGGNEQFFGPGTRLTVL.

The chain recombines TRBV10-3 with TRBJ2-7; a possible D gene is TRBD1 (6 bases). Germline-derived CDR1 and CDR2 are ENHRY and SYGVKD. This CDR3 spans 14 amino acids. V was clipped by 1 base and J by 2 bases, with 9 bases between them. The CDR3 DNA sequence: TGTGCCATCAGTGAGTACAGGGACCCCTACGAGCAGTACTTC. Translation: CAISEYRDPYEQYF.

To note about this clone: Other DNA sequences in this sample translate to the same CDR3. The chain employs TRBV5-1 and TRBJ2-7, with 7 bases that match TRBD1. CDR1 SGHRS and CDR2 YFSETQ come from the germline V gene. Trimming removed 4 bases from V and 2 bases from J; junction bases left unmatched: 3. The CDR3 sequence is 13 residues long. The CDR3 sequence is CASSPTGTYEQYF. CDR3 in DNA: TGCGCCAGCAGCCCGACAGGGACCTACGAGCAGTACTTC.

In DNA form, the CDR3 reads TGTGCCAGCACCCGCGGCGGGACAGGATTGGAGACCCAGTACTTC. The encoded protein is CASTRGGTGLETQYF. This chain uses TRBV7-9 with TRBJ2-5, with 8 nucleotides matching TRBD1. With V trimmed by 7 bases and J by 5 bases, 12 bases remained unmatched. The CDR3 has 15 residues. CDR1 and CDR2 from the germline V gene are SEHNR and FQNEAQ (reference sequence).

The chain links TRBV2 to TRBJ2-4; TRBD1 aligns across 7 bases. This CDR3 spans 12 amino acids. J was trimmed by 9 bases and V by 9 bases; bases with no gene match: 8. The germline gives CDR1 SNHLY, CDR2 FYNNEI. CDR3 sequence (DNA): TGTGCCAGTCGGGACAGCTCACCCATTCAGTACTTC. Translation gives CASRDSSPIQYF. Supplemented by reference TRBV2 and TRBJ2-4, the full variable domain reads EPEVTQTPSHQVTQMGQEVILRCVPISNHLYFYWYRQILGQKVEFLVSFYNNEISEKSEIFDDQFSVERPDGSNFTLKIRSTKLEDSAMYFCASRDSSPIQYFGAGTRLSVL.

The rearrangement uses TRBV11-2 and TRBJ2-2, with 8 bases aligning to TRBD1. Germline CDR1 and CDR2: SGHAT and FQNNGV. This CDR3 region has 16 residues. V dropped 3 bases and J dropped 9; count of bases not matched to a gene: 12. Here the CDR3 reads CASSFRAGGAFRELFF. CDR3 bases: TGTGCCAGCAGCTTTAGGGCAGGGGGCGCGTTCCGGGAGCTGTTTTTT.

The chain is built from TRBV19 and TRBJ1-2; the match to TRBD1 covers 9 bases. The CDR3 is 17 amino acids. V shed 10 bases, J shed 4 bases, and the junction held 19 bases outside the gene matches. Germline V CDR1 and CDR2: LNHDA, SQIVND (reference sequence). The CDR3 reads CATLPGTGFFGSYGYTF. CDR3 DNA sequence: TGTGCCACCCTACCCGGGACAGGGTTTTTCGGGAGCTATGGCTACACCTTC.

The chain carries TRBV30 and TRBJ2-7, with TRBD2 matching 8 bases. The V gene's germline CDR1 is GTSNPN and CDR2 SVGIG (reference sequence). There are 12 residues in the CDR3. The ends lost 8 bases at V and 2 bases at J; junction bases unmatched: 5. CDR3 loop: CAAGLGPYEQYF. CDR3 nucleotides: TGTGCCGCGGGACTAGGGCCCTACGAGCAGTACTTC.

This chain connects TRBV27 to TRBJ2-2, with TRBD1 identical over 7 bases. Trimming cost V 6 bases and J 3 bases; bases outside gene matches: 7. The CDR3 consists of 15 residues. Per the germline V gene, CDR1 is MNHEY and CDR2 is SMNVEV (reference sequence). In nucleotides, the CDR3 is TGTGCCAGCAGACTCCGGGACAGTTACACCGGGGAGCTGTTTTTT. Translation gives CASRLRDSYTGELFF.

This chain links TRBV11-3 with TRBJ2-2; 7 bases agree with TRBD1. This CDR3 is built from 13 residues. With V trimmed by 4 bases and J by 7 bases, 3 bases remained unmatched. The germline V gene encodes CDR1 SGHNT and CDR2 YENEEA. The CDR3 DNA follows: TGTGCCAGCAGCTCTTACAGGGGCGGGGAGCTGTTTTTT. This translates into CASSSYRGGELFF.

The CDR3 DNA reads TGTGCCAGTAGTATCCTCGGGGGGGAGCGGGAGCTGTTTTTT. Translated, it gives CASSILGGERELFF. The V gene is TRBV19, the J gene TRBJ2-2; 8 nucleotides align to TRBD2. This CDR3 is built from 14 residues. Per germline, CDR1 LNHDA and CDR2 SQIVND (reference sequence). The V segment lost 3 bases and the J segment 9 bases; nucleotides outside the gene matches: 6. The full variable domain, its missing parts supplied by reference TRBV19 and TRBJ2-2, is DGGITQSPKYLFRKEGQNVTLSCEQNLNHDAMYWYRQDPGQGLRLIYYSQIVNDFQKGDIAEGYSVSREKKESFPLTVTSAQKNPTAFYLCASSILGGERELFFGEGSRLTVL.

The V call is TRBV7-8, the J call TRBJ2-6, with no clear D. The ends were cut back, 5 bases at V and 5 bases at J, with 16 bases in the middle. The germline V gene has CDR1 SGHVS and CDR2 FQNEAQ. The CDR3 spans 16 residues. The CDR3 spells CASSIRLDPRANVLTF. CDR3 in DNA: TGTGCCAGCAGCATTAGACTGGATCCAAGGGCCAACGTCCTGACTTTC.

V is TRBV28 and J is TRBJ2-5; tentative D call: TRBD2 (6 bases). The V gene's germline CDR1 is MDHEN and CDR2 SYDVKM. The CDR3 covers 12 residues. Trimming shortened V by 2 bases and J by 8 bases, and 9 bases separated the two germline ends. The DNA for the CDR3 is TGTGCCAGCAGTTTAGTACTAGCCACCCAGTACTTC. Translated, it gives CASSLVLATQYF.

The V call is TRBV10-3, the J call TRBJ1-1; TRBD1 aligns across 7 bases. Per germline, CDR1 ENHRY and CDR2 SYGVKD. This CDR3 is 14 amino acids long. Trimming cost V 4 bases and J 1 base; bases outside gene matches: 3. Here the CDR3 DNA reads TGTGCCATCAGTGCGGGACAGCCGAACACTGAAGCTTTCTTT. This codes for CAISAGQPNTEAFF.

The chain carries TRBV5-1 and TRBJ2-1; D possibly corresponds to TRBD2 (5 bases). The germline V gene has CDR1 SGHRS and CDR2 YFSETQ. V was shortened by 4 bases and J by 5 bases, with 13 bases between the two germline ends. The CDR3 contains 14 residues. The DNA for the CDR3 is TGCGCCAGCAGCCGGAAGCTCGGGGACAATGAGCAGTTCTTC. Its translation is CASSRKLGDNEQFF.

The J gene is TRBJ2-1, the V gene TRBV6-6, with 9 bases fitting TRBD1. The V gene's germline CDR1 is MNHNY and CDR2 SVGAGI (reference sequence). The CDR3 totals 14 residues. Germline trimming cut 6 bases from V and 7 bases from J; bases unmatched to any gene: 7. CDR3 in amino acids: CASSFRQGGNEQFF. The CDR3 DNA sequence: TGTGCCAGCAGCTTTCGACAGGGGGGGAATGAGCAGTTCTTC.

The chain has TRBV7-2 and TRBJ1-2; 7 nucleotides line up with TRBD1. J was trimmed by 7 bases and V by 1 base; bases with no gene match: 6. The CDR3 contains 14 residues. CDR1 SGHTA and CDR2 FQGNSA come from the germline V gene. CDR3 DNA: TGTGCCAGCAGCTTAGTGGGACAGCAGGGTGGCTACACCTTC. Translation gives CASSLVGQQGGYTF. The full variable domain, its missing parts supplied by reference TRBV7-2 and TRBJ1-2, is GAGVSQSPSNKVTEKGKDVELRCDPISGHTALYWYRQSLGQGLEFLIYFQGNSAPDKSGLPSDRFSAERTGGSVSTLTIQRTQQEDSAVYLCASSLVGQQGGYTFGSGTRLTVV.

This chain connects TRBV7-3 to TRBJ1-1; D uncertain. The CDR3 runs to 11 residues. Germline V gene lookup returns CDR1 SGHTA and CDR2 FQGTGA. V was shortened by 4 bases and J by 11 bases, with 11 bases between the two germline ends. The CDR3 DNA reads TGTGCCAGCAGCTCCGGTGGTTTGGCTTTCTTT. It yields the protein CASSSGGLAFF.

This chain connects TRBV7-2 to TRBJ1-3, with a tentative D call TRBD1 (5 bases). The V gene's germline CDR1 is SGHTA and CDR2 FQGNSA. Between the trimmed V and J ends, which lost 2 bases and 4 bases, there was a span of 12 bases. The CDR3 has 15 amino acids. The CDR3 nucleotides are TGTGCCAGCAGCTTAACAACAGGTGTAGGAAACACCATATATTTT. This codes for CASSLTTGVGNTIYF.